Listed below are T cell receptor beta chains from one sample, sequenced in a study of cytomegalovirus exposure and HLA in healthy donors. Method: immunoSEQ multiplex PCR; TCRdb's copy keeps in-frame clones and lacks some. The sample records around 190,000 clones, more than 75% being singletons. Sequencing was carried out using PBMCs. The receptor set was obtained from a woman between 18 and 29 years old in good health and CMV-seronegative. Each CDR3 is given with its conserved first and last residue. The D gene is left open where the match is weak. Part of the rows lack a size; the others show once, few, many or a class for expanded clones.

once,-,TRBV4-1,TRBJ1-1,CASSQARVVGSWAEAFF,TGCGCCAGCAGCCAAGCTCGGGTAGTTGGTTCTTGGGCTGAAGCTTTCTTT
-,-,TRBV7-9,TRBJ1-2,CASSSGGSYGYTF,TGTGCCAGCAGCTCCGGGGGTTCCTATGGCTACACCTTC
-,TRBD1,TRBV28,TRBJ1-3,CASSPRQGARSSGNTIYF,TGTGCCAGCAGTCCACGACAGGGGGCGAGGAGCTCTGGAAACACCATATATTTT
-,-,TRBV19,TRBJ2-1,CASSIRGGQGNEQFF,TGTGCCAGTAGTATAAGGGGGGGCCAGGGCAATGAGCAGTTCTTC
-,TRBD1,TRBV25-1,TRBJ1-4,CASSTGAGNEKLFF,TGTGCCAGCAGCACAGGGGCGGGGAATGAAAAACTGTTTTTT
-,-,TRBV25-1,TRBJ1-6,CASSESGGPNSPLHF,TGTGCCAGCAGTGAATCCGGCGGGCCTAATTCACCCCTCCACTTT
-,-,TRBV5-4,TRBJ1-6,CALGASYNSPLHF,TGTGCCTTGGGCGCCTCCTATAATTCACCCCTCCACTTT
-,-,TRBV7-2,TRBJ1-2,CASSLLGALGYTF,TGTGCCAGCAGCTTATTGGGGGCGCTTGGCTACACCTTC
-,TRBD2,TRBV10-3,TRBJ2-5,CAISVISGGETQYF,TGTGCCATCAGTGTCATTAGCGGGGGAGAGACCCAGTACTTC
-,-,TRBV30,TRBJ1-1,CAWSHLQGSEAFF,TGTGCCTGGTCTCATCTTCAGGGAAGTGAAGCTTTCTTT
few,TRBD1,TRBV11-2,TRBJ2-7,CASSLEPGGQEQYF,TGTGCCAGCAGCTTAGAGCCAGGGGGCCAGGAGCAGTACTTC
-,TRBD2,TRBV5-1,TRBJ2-7,CASSPGGFLNEQYF,TGCGCCAGCAGCCCGGGGGGATTTCTGAACGAGCAGTACTTC
-,-,TRBV20-1,TRBJ1-2,CSASRNYGYTF,TGCAGTGCATCCCGGAACTATGGCTACACCTTC
-,TRBD2,TRBV11-3,TRBJ2-1,CASSSGGAGVRDEQFF,TGTGCCAGCAGCTCCGGGGGAGCGGGAGTGAGGGATGAGCAGTTCTTC
-,-,TRBV4-1,TRBJ2-1,CASGASVYNEQFF,TGCGCCAGCGGGGCTAGCGTCTACAATGAGCAGTTCTTC
-,TRBD2,TRBV28,TRBJ2-7,CASSSISGRSSYEQYF,TGTGCCAGCAGTTCTATCAGCGGGAGGAGCTCCTACGAGCAGTACTTC
-,TRBD1,TRBV9,TRBJ1-1,CASTRTGKTEAFF,TGTGCCAGCACCCGGACAGGGAAGACTGAAGCTTTCTTT
-,-,TRBV5-1,TRBJ2-2,CASSLGAGVDNTGELFF,TGCGCCAGCAGCTTGGGGGCCGGGGTAGACAACACCGGGGAGCTGTTTTTT
-,TRBD2,TRBV5-1,TRBJ2-3,CASSLAGAGTDTQYF,TGCGCCAGCAGCTTAGCGGGAGCGGGCACAGATACGCAGTATTTT
-,-,TRBV19,TRBJ2-1,CASNLDQGNNEQFF,TGTGCCAGTAACTTAGATCAGGGGAACAATGAGCAGTTCTTC
-,TRBD1,TRBV27,TRBJ1-1,CASSSGQGNEAFF,TGTGCCAGCAGTTCCGGACAGGGGAATGAAGCTTTCTTT
-,-,TRBV19,TRBJ1-2,CASSMRTTHGYTF,TGTGCCAGTAGTATGAGGACAACCCATGGCTACACCTTC
-,-,TRBV5-1,TRBJ2-3,CAGSVQGTDTQYF,TGCGCCGGCTCAGTCCAGGGCACAGATACGCAGTATTTT
-,TRBD2,TRBV7-9,TRBJ2-3,CASSVSGGAFTDTQYF,TGTGCCAGCAGCGTTAGCGGGGGGGCCTTCACAGATACGCAGTATTTT
-,TRBD1,TRBV5-1,TRBJ1-4,CASSPQGASEKLFF,TGCGCCAGCAGCCCACAGGGGGCCTCTGAAAAACTGTTTTTT